The 15 T cell receptor beta chains listed next were all sequenced from one sample in a study of blood T cell repertoires in COVID-19 (TCRdb year 2020). Library creation used the immunoSEQ multiplex PCR assay. This immuneACCESS table, as held by TCRdb, lists in-frame sequences with V and J called but not all clones. Of the missing ones, under half trace to an unresolved V gene in checked studies; the others have no known cause. The sample includes approximately 250,000 clones, with around 82% observed a single time. Approximately 9% of the sample is in the top ten clones. Input material: peripheral blood. The receptors here all came from a human donor in a cohort sampled during active COVID-19.

This clone occurred a few times. The V and J genes are TRBV3-1 (or the pseudogene TRBV3-2) and TRBJ2-7, with D possibly being TRBD1 (5 bases). Germline V gives CDR1 LGHDT, CDR2 YNNKEL (reference sequence). CDR3 length: 12 residues. The germline V and J ends were trimmed by 4 bases and 7 bases, with 11 bases remaining between them. This CDR3 is CASSLRDREQYF. CDR3 coding DNA: TGTGCCAGCAGCCTGCGTGACAGAGAGCAGTACTTC.

This clone was counted a single time. This rearrangement joins TRBV3-1 (or the pseudogene TRBV3-2) to TRBJ2-2; TRBD2 agrees at 15 bases. This CDR3 has 21 amino acids. V trimming: 4 bases; J trimming: 4 bases; junction bases outside the gene matches: 16. CDR1 and CDR2 (germline): LGHDT, YNNKEL (reference sequence). In nucleotides, the CDR3 is TGTGCCAGCAGCCCATCGGTGCTCGGACTAGCGGGGGGGCCGGGCACCGGGGAGCTGTTTTTT. Encoded protein: CASSPSVLGLAGGPGTGELFF.

This rearrangement joins TRBV6-5 to TRBJ2-1; 11 positions agree with TRBD2. CDR3 size: 15 residues. The germline V gene has CDR1 MNHEY and CDR2 SVGAGI. Trimming cost V 10 bases and J 4 bases; bases outside gene matches: 9. The CDR3 nucleotides are TGTGCCACTTGGAGGGGACTAGCGGTTTACAATGAGCAGTTCTTC. Its protein product is CATWRGLAVYNEQFF.

V gene TRBV5-1 combines with J gene TRBJ2-2, with 7 bases identical to TRBD1. The germline gives CDR1 SGHRS, CDR2 YFSETQ. This CDR3 is 18 amino acids long. J gave up 1 base and V 4 bases, and 13 bases lay outside the gene matches. CDR3 amino acids: CASSVFPEQGLNTGELFF. DNA of the CDR3: TGCGCCAGCAGCGTCTTTCCCGAACAGGGGTTGAACACCGGGGAGCTGTTTTTT.

The chain couples TRBV28 to TRBJ2-7, with D perhaps matching TRBD2 (6 bases). This CDR3 has 14 residues. Trimming removed 3 bases from V and 6 bases from J, with 15 bases in between. The V gene's germline CDR1 is MDHEN and CDR2 SYDVKM. The CDR3 nucleotides are TGTGCCAGCAGTTTGATGGAAACTAGCTCCGAGCAGTACTTC. The encoded protein is CASSLMETSSEQYF.

The sample holds a few counts of this clone. The chain carries TRBV7-9 and TRBJ2-1; TRBD2 aligns across 8 bases. CDR3 length equals 14 residues. Germline V gives CDR1 SEHNR, CDR2 FQNEAQ (reference sequence). J lost 9 bases, V lost 7 bases, and 11 bases had no gene match. The CDR3 nucleotides read TGTGCCAGCACGAGAGCGGGAGAAAAGGGTGAGCAGTTCTTC. Protein product: CASTRAGEKGEQFF.

This clone showed up many times. The V call is TRBV12-3 or TRBV12-4, the J call TRBJ2-7; D gene ambiguous. The CDR3 spans 13 residues. Between the trimmed V and J ends, which lost 3 bases and 5 bases, there was a span of 11 bases. The CDR3 region has the DNA TGTGCCAGCAGTTTCCCCGAATCGGACGAGCAGTACTTC. Protein: CASSFPESDEQYF.

The chain combines TRBV27 with TRBJ1-1, with D possibly being TRBD1 (5 bases). Germline V lookup: CDR1 MNHEY, CDR2 SMNVEV (reference sequence). The CDR3 has 16 amino acids. The V end was cut by 2 bases, the J end by 2 bases, with 15 bases between. In nucleotides, the CDR3 is TGTGCCAGCAGTTTACACTTCTCGCAGGGAAACACTGAAGCTTTCTTT. It specifies CASSLHFSQGNTEAFF.

A single count supports this clone. J is TRBJ2-2 and V is TRBV24-1; 12 positions agree with TRBD1. The junction had 11 bases not matched to a gene; V was cut back by 7 bases and J by 6 bases. This CDR3 contains 17 residues. Germline loops: CDR1 KGHDR, CDR2 SFDVKD. CDR3 DNA: TGTGCCACCAGCCCCGGGACAGGGGGCTCGAAGGCCGGGGAGCTGTTTTTT. This codes for CATSPGTGGSKAGELFF.

The gene calls are TRBV9 and TRBJ2-1; no reliable D call. CDR3 length: 13 residues. In germline, CDR1 is SGDLS, CDR2 YYNGEE. V lost 0 bases and J lost 6, with 7 bases in between. The CDR3 sequence is CASSVVAGNEQFF. CDR3 in DNA: TGTGCCAGCAGCGTAGTGGCTGGCAATGAGCAGTTCTTC.

This clone was recorded a few times. V usage is TRBV4-3 and J usage is TRBJ2-2, with 8 bases fitting TRBD2. Germline CDR1 is LGHNA and CDR2 is YSLEER. The V gene end was trimmed by 2 bases and the J gene end by 4 bases; junction bases not matched to a gene: 3. CDR3 length equals 15 residues. The CDR3 here is CASSQPGTSTGELFF. The CDR3 DNA reads TGCGCCAGCAGCCAACCAGGGACTAGCACCGGGGAGCTGTTTTTT.

CDR3 nucleotide sequence: TGTGCCAGCAGTTTGGCCTTTAACTATGGCTACACCTTC. As protein: CASSLAFNYGYTF. The chain carries TRBV27 and TRBJ1-2; D unresolved. Germline V lookup: CDR1 MNHEY, CDR2 SMNVEV (reference sequence). V lost 3 bases to trimming and J lost 1 base, with 6 bases between them. The CDR3 sequence is 13 residues long.

The rearrangement uses TRBV19 and TRBJ2-1; the match to TRBD2 covers 14 bases. CDR3 size: 17 residues. Unmatched junction bases numbered 13, after V lost 5 bases and J lost 10 bases. CDR1 and CDR2 (germline): LNHDA, SQIVND (reference sequence). This CDR3 is CASSAGLAGATLGEQFF. The CDR3 nucleotides are TGTGCCAGTAGTGCGGGACTAGCGGGGGCGACGTTAGGCGAGCAGTTCTTC.

V gene TRBV27 combines with J gene TRBJ2-5; 9 positions match TRBD1. Germline V lookup: CDR1 MNHEY, CDR2 SMNVEV (reference sequence). After removal of 5 bases from V and 2 bases from J, the junction contained 9 bases not matched to a gene. This CDR3 has 16 amino acids. Here the CDR3 reads CASSNGQGRWQETQYF. In DNA, the CDR3 is TGTGCCAGCAGTAATGGACAGGGGAGATGGCAAGAGACCCAGTACTTC.

The chain links TRBV6-5 to TRBJ2-7; TRBD1 might be the D (6 bases). Germline loops: CDR1 MNHEY, CDR2 SVGAGI. The CDR3 spans 14 residues. V lost 2 bases and J 1 base, leaving 9 bases between the germline ends. CDR3 in DNA: TGTGCCAGCAGTTACCAGGGGTTATCCTACGAGCAGTACTTC. It yields the protein CASSYQGLSYEQYF.